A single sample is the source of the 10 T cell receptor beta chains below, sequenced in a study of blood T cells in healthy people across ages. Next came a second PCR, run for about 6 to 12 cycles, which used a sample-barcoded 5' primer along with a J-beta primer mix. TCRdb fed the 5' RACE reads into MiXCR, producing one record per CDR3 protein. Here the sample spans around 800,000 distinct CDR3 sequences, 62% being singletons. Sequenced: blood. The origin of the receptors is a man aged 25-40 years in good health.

CDR3 bases: TGTGCCAGCAGCCAAGAAGGCCAGATCGGGGATACGCAGTATTTT. This translates into CASSQEGQIGDTQYF. This rearrangement joins TRBV4-2 to TRBJ2-3; no clear D gene. Germline CDR1 reads LGHNA; CDR2 reads YNFKEQ. This CDR3 comprises 15 residues. The V end lost 0 bases, the J end lost 6 bases, and 13 bases lay between the germline ends.

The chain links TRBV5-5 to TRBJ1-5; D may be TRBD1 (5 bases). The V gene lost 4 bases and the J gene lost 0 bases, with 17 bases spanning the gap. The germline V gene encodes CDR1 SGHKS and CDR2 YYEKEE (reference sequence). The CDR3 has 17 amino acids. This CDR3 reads CASSLGVGGYSNQPQHF. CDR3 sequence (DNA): TGTGCCAGCAGCCTAGGGGTGGGAGGGTATAGCAATCAGCCCCAGCATTTT.

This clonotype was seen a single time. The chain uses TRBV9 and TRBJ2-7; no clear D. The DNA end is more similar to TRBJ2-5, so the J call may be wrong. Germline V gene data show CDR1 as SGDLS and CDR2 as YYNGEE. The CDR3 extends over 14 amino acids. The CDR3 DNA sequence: TGTGCCAGCAGCGCCCGGACCAACCAAGAGACCCAGTACTTC. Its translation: CASSARTNQETQYF.

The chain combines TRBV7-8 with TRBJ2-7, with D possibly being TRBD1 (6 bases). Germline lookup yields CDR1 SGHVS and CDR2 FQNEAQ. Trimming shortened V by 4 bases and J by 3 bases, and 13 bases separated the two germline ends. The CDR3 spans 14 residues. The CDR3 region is CASSSGTSVYEQYF. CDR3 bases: TGTGCCAGCAGCTCAGGGACATCTGTCTACGAGCAGTACTTC.

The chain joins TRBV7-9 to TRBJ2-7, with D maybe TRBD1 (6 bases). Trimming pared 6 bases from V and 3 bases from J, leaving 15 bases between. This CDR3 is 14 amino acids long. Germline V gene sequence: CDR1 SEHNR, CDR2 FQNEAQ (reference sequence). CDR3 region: CASSSGTNFYEQYF. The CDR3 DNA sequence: TGTGCCAGCAGTTCCGGGACAAATTTCTACGAGCAGTACTTC.

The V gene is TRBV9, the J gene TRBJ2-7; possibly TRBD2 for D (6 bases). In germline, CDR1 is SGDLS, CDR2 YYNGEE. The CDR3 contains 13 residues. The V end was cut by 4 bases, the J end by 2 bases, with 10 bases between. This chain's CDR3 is CASSFREAYEQYF. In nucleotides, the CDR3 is TGTGCCAGCAGCTTCAGGGAGGCCTACGAGCAGTACTTC.

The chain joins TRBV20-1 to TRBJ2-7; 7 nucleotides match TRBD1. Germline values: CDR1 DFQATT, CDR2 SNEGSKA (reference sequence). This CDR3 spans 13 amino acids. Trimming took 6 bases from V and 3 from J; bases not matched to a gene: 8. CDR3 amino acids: CSAASWTGYEQYF. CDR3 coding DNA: TGCAGTGCCGCATCCTGGACAGGCTACGAGCAGTACTTC.

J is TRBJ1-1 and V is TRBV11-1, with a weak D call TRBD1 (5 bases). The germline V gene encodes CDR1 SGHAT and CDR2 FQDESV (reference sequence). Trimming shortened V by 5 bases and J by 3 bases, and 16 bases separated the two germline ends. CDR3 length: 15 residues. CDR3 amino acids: CASSPRGGTYTEAFF. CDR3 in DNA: TGTGCCAGCAGCCCCCGGGGAGGGACCTACACTGAAGCTTTCTTT.

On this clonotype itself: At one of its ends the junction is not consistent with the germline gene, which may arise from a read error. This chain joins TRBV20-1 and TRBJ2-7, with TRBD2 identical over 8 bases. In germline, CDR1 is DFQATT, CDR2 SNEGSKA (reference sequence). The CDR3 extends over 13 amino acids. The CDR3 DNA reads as TGCAGTGCTAGCGGGGGGGATACCTACGAGCAGTATTTC. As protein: CSASGGDTYEQYF.

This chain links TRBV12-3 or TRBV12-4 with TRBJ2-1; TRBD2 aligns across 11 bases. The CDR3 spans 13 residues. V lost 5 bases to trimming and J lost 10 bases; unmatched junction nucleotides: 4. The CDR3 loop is CASSTSGGREQFF. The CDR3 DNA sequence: TGTGCCAGCAGTACTAGCGGGGGACGGGAGCAGTTCTTC.